Listed below are T cell receptor beta chains from one sample, sequenced in a study of blood T cell repertoires in COVID-19. Sequenced by immunoSEQ multiplex PCR; TCRdb stores in-frame clones only, minus some. The sample yields over 250,000 clones, 85% to 90% seen once. The sequencing sample was made of peripheral blood. All receptors come from a human donor in a cohort sampled during active COVID-19. The CDR3 runs from the conserved cysteine through the conserved F or W. Each record gives: V gene, clone size, J gene, D gene, CDR3 protein, CDR3 DNA. A D gene is named only where the DNA matches it firmly. Rows may omit the clone size; those that give it use once, few, many or a size class.

TRBV6-5	-	TRBJ1-1	-	CASSYHARIPQGEAFF	TGTGCCAGCAGTTACCACGCCCGAATACCACAGGGCGAGGCTTTCTTT
TRBV5-4	-	TRBJ2-7	TRBD1	CASSLDRGPYEQYF	TGTGCCAGCAGCTTGGACAGGGGCCCCTACGAGCAGTACTTC
TRBV5-1	-	TRBJ2-7	-	CASSLDRERTYEQYF	TGCGCCAGCAGCCTAGACCGGGAGCGGACTTACGAGCAGTACTTC
TRBV18	once	TRBJ1-1	-	CASSPQGLNTEAFF	TGTGCCAGCTCACCACAGGGGTTGAACACTGAAGCTTTCTTT
TRBV4-2	few	TRBJ1-1	-	CASSQDLARYTEAFF	TGTGCCAGCAGCCAAGATCTCGCGAGATACACTGAAGCTTTCTTT
TRBV11-2	-	TRBJ2-1	-	CASSSTIYNEQFF	TGTGCCAGCAGCTCTACTATTTACAATGAGCAGTTCTTC
TRBV7-8	once	TRBJ2-7	-	CASSLGLGFEQYF	TGTGCCAGCAGCTTAGGGCTAGGCTTCGAGCAGTACTTC
TRBV7-7	-	TRBJ2-4	-	CASSLAESGAKNIQYF	TGTGCTAGCAGCTTAGCGGAAAGCGGGGCCAAAAACATTCAGTACTTC
TRBV12-3/TRBV12-4	-	TRBJ2-1	-	CASSITSSHEQFF	TGTGCCAGCAGTATCACTAGTTCCCATGAGCAGTTCTTC
TRBV30	-	TRBJ2-2	TRBD1	CAWSTTGVSTGELFF	TGTGCCTGGAGCACAACAGGGGTTTCCACCGGGGAGCTGTTTTTT
TRBV18	-	TRBJ2-7	TRBD1	CASSMEQGTGGLNEQYF	TGTGCCAGCTCAATGGAGCAGGGGACAGGGGGCTTGAACGAGCAGTACTTC
TRBV4-3	-	TRBJ2-6	-	CASSQDTGFSGANVLTF	TGCGCCAGCAGCCAAGATACAGGGTTTTCTGGGGCCAACGTCCTGACTTTC
TRBV5-6	-	TRBJ2-1	-	CASSPGRGMYNEQFF	TGTGCCAGCAGCCCGGGGCGCGGGATGTACAATGAGCAGTTCTTC
TRBV19	-	TRBJ1-2	TRBD1	CASSIGDRGNYGYTF	TGTGCCAGTAGTATCGGTGACAGGGGAAACTATGGCTACACCTTC
TRBV21-1	-	TRBJ1-1	-	CASSTEKRTGPDRGAFF	TGTGCCAGCAGCACAGAGAAAAGGACAGGTCCGGATCGGGGAGCTTTCTTT
TRBV5-4	-	TRBJ1-4	-	CASSKEGRANEKLFF	TGTGCCAGCAGCAAAGAAGGCAGGGCAAATGAAAAACTGTTTTTT
TRBV3-1/TRBV3-2	-	TRBJ1-2	-	CASSQGNSQPNYGYTF	TGTGCCAGCAGCCAAGGGAACAGCCAACCTAACTATGGCTACACCTTC
TRBV3-1/TRBV3-2	few	TRBJ2-2	-	CASSQDERLNTGELFF	TGTGCCAGCAGCCAAGACGAGCGTTTAAACACCGGGGAGCTGTTTTTT
TRBV7-2	-	TRBJ1-1	-	CASSLYRGTEAFF	TGTGCCAGCAGCTTATATAGGGGCACTGAAGCTTTCTTT
TRBV5-1	-	TRBJ1-3	-	CASSLTDSRISGNTIYF	TGCGCCAGCAGCTTGACCGACAGTCGCATCTCTGGAAACACCATATATTTT
TRBV7-6	medium-sized	TRBJ2-1	-	CASSPWRAGLPYNEQFF	TGTGCCAGCAGCCCCTGGAGAGCGGGCCTTCCTTACAATGAGCAGTTCTTC
TRBV5-1	-	TRBJ2-5	TRBD1	CASSLGDRQETQYF	TGCGCCAGCAGCTTGGGGGACAGACAAGAGACCCAGTACTTC
TRBV10-3	-	TRBJ2-7	-	CAITQSPGDSYEQYF	TGTGCCATCACCCAGTCGCCAGGGGATTCCTACGAGCAGTACTTC
TRBV7-6	-	TRBJ2-1	-	CASSPNAFPVFF	TGTGCCAGCAGCCCCAATGCCTTCCCAGTTTTCTTC
TRBV5-4	-	TRBJ2-5	TRBD1	CASSMDRGAETQYF	TGTGCCAGCAGCATGGACAGGGGTGCAGAGACCCAGTACTTC
TRBV29-1	-	TRBJ1-5	TRBD1	CSVKDRDQPQHF	TGCAGCGTGAAGGACAGGGATCAGCCCCAGCATTTT
TRBV13	-	TRBJ2-3	TRBD2	CASSSTSGNGGDTQYF	TGTGCCAGCAGTTCCACTAGCGGGAATGGGGGCGATACGCAGTATTTT
TRBV14	-	TRBJ2-7	TRBD1	CASSQPRDRGSYEQYF	TGTGCCAGCAGCCAGCCCCGGGACAGGGGTTCCTACGAGCAGTACTTC
TRBV19	-	TRBJ1-5	TRBD1	CASSIGTGNQPQHF	TGTGCCAGTAGTATTGGGACAGGAAATCAGCCCCAGCATTTT
TRBV4-1	once	TRBJ2-6	TRBD1	CASSRGQGPSGANVLTF	TGCGCCAGCAGCCGAGGACAGGGACCTTCTGGGGCCAACGTCCTGACTTTC
TRBV5-1	-	TRBJ2-3	-	CASSLVAGSTDTQYF	TGCGCCAGCAGCTTAGTTGCGGGTAGCACAGATACGCAGTATTTT
TRBV7-2	-	TRBJ2-4	-	CASSRRDTLAKNIQYF	TGTGCCAGCAGCCGCAGGGACACCCTAGCCAAAAACATTCAGTACTTC
TRBV5-4	-	TRBJ2-2	TRBD1	CASSLVEGASGELFF	TGTGCCAGCAGCTTGGTTGAGGGGGCATCCGGGGAGCTGTTTTTT
TRBV20-1	-	TRBJ2-1	-	CSAIDYGGKTYNEQFF	TGCAGTGCTATTGATTATGGCGGGAAAACCTACAATGAGCAGTTCTTC
TRBV6-6	-	TRBJ2-7	-	CASSLDRSYEQYF	TGTGCCAGCAGCCTCGACAGGTCTTACGAGCAGTACTTC
TRBV9	-	TRBJ1-1	-	CASSPRTENTEAFF	TGTGCCAGCAGCCCCCGGACAGAGAACACTGAAGCTTTCTTT
TRBV18	-	TRBJ2-6	TRBD1	CASSPRTGVDGANVLTF	TGTGCCAGCTCACCGCGGACAGGGGTGGATGGGGCCAACGTCCTGACTTTC
TRBV5-4	once	TRBJ2-1	-	CASSLGEATYNEQFF	TGTGCCAGCAGCTTGGGGGAGGCTACATACAATGAGCAGTTCTTC
TRBV11-3	-	TRBJ2-1	TRBD2	CASSLIGTSGLNEQFF	TGTGCCAGCAGCTTAATCGGGACTAGCGGTTTAAATGAGCAGTTCTTC
TRBV28	few	TRBJ2-6	TRBD1	CASRVQGNIGANVLTF	TGTGCCAGCAGAGTACAGGGGAATATTGGGGCCAACGTCCTGACTTTC
TRBV5-1	few	TRBJ2-3	-	CASSPTGSDTQYF	TGCGCCAGCAGCCCTACAGGGTCAGATACGCAGTATTTT